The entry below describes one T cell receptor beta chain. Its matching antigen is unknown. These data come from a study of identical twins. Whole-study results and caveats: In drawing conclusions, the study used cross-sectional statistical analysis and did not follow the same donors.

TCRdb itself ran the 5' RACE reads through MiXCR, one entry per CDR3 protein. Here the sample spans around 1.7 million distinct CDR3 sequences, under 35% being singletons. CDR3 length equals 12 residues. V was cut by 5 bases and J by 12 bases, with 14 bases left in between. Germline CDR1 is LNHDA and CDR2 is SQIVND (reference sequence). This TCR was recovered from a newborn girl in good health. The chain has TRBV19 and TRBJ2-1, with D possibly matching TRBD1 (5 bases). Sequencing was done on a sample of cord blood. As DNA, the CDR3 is TGTGCCAGTAGTGTCGCTGGGGCCAGGCAGTTCTTC. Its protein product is CASSVAGARQFF.